This TCR beta chain was profiled in a study of T cells after yellow fever vaccination. This clonotype was observed many times. Its antigen is unknown. TCRdb re-called the 5' RACE reads through MiXCR, storing one row per CDR3 protein. The sample lists some 300,000 distinct CDR3 sequences, approximately 10% occurring once. Per the germline V gene, CDR1 is SGHVS and CDR2 is FNYEAQ. Trimming cost V 5 bases and J 0 bases, with 11 bases left between them. This CDR3 has 15 amino acids. Whole-study findings and limits: Only a small proportion of the clonotypes turned up in both the CD4 and the CD8 compartments, likely arising from convergent recombination.

The clonotype was recovered from a young man who received the YFV17D yellow fever vaccine. This chain links TRBV7-6 with TRBJ2-1; D remains ambiguous. The material was CD4+ T cells sorted from PBMCs, obtained 5 days after the yellow fever booster vaccination. The CDR3 DNA reads TGTGCCAGCAGCCCACAGCTTAGCTCCTACAATGAGCAGTTCTTC. It encodes CASSPQLSSYNEQFF.